This TCR beta chain stems from a study of Graves' ophthalmopathy and Graves' hyperthyroidism. Study summary: Untreated patients at initial diagnosis provided peripheral blood.

As for this clonotype: At one boundary the junction diverges from the germline segment, which might be a read error.

From RNA, the CDR3 regions of TCR beta chains were amplified and sequenced. First-round RT-PCR employed HTBI primers, with a second-round multiplex PCR after it. In TCRdb, the multiplex PCR reads were re-called with MiXCR into one record per CDR3 protein. Of about 58,000 distinct CDR3 sequences listed, less than 65% are singletons. The authors isolated PBMCs from 8 to 10 ml of fresh peripheral blood. CDR1 is DFQATT, CDR2 SNEGSKA, per germline (reference sequence). The CDR3 covers 15 residues. This clonotype was obtained from an adult woman with Graves' ophthalmopathy. The sample consisted of peripheral blood. The chain links TRBV20-1 to TRBJ2-1; the D call may be TRBD1 or TRBD2 (6 bases each). CDR3 sequence (DNA): TGCAGTGATAGAGATAAGGGGGGAGGCCACAATGAGCAGTTCTTC. It encodes CSDRDKGGGHNEQFF.